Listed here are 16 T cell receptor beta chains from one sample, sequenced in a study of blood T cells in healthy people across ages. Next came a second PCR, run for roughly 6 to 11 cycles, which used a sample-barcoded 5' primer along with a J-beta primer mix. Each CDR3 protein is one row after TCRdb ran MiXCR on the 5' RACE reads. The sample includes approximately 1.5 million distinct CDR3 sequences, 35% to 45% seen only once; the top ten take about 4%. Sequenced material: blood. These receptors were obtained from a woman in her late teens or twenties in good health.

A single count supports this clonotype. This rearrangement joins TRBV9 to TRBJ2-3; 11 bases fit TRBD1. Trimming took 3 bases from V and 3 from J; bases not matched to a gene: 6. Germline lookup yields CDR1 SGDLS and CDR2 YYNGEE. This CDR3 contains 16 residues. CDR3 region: CASSASRDRGTDTQYF. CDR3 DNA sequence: TGTGCCAGCAGCGCCAGCCGGGACAGGGGGACAGATACGCAGTATTTT.

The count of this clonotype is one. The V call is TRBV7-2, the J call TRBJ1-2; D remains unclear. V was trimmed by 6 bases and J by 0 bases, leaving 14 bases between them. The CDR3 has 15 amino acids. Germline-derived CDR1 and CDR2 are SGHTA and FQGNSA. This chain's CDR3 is CASRLQTAPNYGYTF. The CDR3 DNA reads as TGTGCCAGCAGGCTTCAAACCGCACCTAACTATGGCTACACCTTC.

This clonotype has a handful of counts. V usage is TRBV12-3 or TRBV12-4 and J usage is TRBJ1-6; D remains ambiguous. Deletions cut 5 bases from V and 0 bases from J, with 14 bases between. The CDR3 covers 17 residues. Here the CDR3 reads CASSPRMPSSYNSPLHF. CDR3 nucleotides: TGTGCCAGCAGTCCCAGGATGCCAAGCTCCTATAATTCACCCCTCCACTTT.

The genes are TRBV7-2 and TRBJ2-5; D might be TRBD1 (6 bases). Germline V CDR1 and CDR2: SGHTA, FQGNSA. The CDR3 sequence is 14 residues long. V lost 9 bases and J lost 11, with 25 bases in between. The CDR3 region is CASSPRTGKGEQYF. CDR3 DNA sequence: TGTGCCAGTAGCCCTCGTACAGGGAAGGGGGAGCAGTACTTC.

CDR3 nucleotide sequence: TGTGCCATCAGTGATGTGGACAGGAATTACGAGCAGTACTTC. Amino acids: CAISDVDRNYEQYF. The J gene is TRBJ2-7, the V gene TRBV10-3, with 7 bases fitting TRBD1. Unmatched junction bases numbered 6, after V lost 3 bases and J lost 4 bases. Germline CDR1 and CDR2: ENHRY and SYGVKD. The CDR3 consists of 14 residues.

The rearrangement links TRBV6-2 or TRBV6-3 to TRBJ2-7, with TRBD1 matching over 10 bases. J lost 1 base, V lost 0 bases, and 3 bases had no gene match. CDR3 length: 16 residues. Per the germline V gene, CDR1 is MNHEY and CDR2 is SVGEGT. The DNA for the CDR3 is TGTGCCAGCAGTTACTCGATGGGACAGGGGTCCTACGAGCAGTACTTC. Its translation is CASSYSMGQGSYEQYF.

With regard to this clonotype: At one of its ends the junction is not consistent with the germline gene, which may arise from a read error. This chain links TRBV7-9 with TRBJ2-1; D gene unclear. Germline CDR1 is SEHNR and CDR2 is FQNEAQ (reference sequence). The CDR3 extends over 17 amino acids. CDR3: CANSLNGGRKRGNEQFF. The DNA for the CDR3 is TGTGCCAACAGCTTAAATGGTGGCCGAAAGAGAGGCAATGAGCAGTTCTTC.

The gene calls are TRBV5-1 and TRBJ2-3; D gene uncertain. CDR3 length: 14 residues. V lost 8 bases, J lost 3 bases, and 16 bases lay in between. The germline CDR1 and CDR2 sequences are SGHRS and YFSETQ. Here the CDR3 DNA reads TGCGCCAGTCAAGATAGTGGTCGTACAGATACGCAGTATTTT. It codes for CASQDSGRTDTQYF.

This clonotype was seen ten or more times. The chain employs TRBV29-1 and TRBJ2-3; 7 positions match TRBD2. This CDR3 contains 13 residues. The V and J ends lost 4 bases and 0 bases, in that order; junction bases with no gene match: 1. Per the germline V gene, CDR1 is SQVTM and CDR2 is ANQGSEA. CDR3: CSVGTRSTDTQYF. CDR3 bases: TGCAGCGTTGGGACTAGAAGCACAGATACGCAGTATTTT.

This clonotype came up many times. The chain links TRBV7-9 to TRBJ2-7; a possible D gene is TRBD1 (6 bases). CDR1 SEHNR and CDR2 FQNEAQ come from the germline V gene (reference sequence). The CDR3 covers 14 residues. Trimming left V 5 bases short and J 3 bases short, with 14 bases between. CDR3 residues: CASSAWGQFYEQYF. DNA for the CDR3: TGTGCCAGCAGCGCATGGGGACAATTCTACGAGCAGTACTTC.

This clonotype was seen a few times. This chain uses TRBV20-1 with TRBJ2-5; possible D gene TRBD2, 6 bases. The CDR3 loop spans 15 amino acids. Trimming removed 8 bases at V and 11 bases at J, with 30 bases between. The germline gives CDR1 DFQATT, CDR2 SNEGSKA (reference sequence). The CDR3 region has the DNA TGCAGTTTAGCCCTCAGCGGGCTACCTTATGGGGAGCAGTACTTC. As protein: CSLALSGLPYGEQYF.

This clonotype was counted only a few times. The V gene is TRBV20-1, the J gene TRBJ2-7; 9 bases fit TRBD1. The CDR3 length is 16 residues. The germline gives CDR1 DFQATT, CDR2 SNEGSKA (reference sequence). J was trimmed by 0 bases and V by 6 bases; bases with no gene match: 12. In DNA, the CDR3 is TGCAGTGCCCTAAAAAGTACAGGGGGCCTCTCCTACGAGCAGTACTTC. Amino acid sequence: CSALKSTGGLSYEQYF.

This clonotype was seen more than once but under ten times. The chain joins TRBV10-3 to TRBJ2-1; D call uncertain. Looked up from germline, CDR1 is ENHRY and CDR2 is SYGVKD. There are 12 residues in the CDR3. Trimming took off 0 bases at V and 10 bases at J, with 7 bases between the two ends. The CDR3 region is CAISESVWEQFF. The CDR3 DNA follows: TGTGCCATCAGTGAGTCCGTTTGGGAGCAGTTCTTC.

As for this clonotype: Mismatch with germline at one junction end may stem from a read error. CDR3 nucleotide sequence: TGCGCCAGCAGCCCCAGACTAGCACCCAAGTCAGATAGGCAGTATTTT. Protein sequence: CASSPRLAPKSDRQYF. The chain combines TRBV4-1 with TRBJ2-3, with 7 positions matching TRBD2. The CDR3 covers 16 residues. The germline CDR1 and CDR2 sequences are MGHRA and YSYEKL.

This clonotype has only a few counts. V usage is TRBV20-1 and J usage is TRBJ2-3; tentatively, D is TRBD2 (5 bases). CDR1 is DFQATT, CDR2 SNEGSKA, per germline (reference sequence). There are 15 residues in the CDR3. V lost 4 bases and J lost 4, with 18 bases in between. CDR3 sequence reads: CSATTFGLSSDTQYF. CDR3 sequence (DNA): TGCAGTGCTACAACCTTTGGACTGTCCTCAGATACGCAGTATTTT.

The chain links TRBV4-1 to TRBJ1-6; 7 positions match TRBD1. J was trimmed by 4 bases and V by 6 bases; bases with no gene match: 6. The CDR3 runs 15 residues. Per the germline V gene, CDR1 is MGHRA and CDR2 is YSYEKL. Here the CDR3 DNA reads TGCGCCAGCAGACCCGGGACAGAGTATAATTCACCCCTCCACTTT. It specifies CASRPGTEYNSPLHF.